Below, 30 T cell receptor beta chains from the same sample are listed, as sequenced in a study of blood T cells in healthy people across ages. A second PCR, run for roughly 7 to 11 cycles, used a sample-barcoded 5' primer plus a J-beta primer mix. One entry per CDR3 protein, called by TCRdb with MiXCR from the 5' RACE reads. The repertoire consists of 850,000 or so distinct CDR3 sequences, with about 30% occurring once and the leading ten covering around 15%. Sequences were obtained from blood. All receptors come from a woman aged 80 or older in good health.

This clonotype has just a few counts. The chain is built from TRBV7-9 and TRBJ1-2, with D perhaps matching TRBD1 (6 bases). From germline, CDR1 is SEHNR and CDR2 FQNEAQ (reference sequence). Trimming cost V 4 bases and J 3 bases, with 21 bases left between them. The CDR3 runs to 17 residues. CDR3: CASSSHGRGAQDYGYTF. The CDR3 DNA is TGTGCCAGCAGCTCCCACGGACGGGGGGCGCAGGACTATGGCTACACCTTC.

In its sample, this clonotype was seen many times. CDR3 loop: CASSLSGGKETQYF. CDR3 DNA: TGCGCCAGCAGCCTGAGTGGCGGGAAAGAGACCCAGTACTTC. The chain combines TRBV5-1 with TRBJ2-5; weak D call: TRBD2 (6 bases). From germline, CDR1 is SGHRS and CDR2 YFSETQ. This CDR3 region has 14 residues. Trimming left V 4 bases short and J 3 bases short, with 13 bases between. The whole variable domain, remainder taken from reference TRBV5-1 and TRBJ2-5, is KAGVTQTPRYLIKTRGQQVTLSCSPISGHRSVSWYQQTPGQGLQFLFEYFSETQRNKGNFPGRFSGRQFSNSRSEMNVSTLELGDSALYLCASSLSGGKETQYFGPGTRLLVL.

This clonotype came up many times. The chain carries TRBV5-1 and TRBJ2-1; D gene uncertain. V shed 0 bases and J shed 4 bases, with 8 bases lying between them. The length of the CDR3 is 14 residues. Germline lookup yields CDR1 SGHRS and CDR2 YFSETQ. CDR3 loop: CASSLAPDYNEQFF. Written as DNA, the CDR3 is TGCGCCAGCAGCTTGGCACCGGATTACAATGAGCAGTTCTTC.

The J gene is TRBJ2-7, the V gene TRBV5-6, with D maybe TRBD2 (7 bases). V gave up 3 bases and J gave up 1 base, with 14 bases separating them. The CDR3 sequence is 15 residues long. Germline V gives CDR1 SGHDT, CDR2 YYEEEE. CDR3 protein: CASSWTGGNSYEQYF. The CDR3 DNA reads as TGTGCCAGCAGCTGGACGGGGGGCAATTCCTACGAGCAGTACTTC.

This clonotype occurred many times. The CDR3 DNA follows: TGTGCCAGCGGCGGGGCCATGGGGAATGAGCAGTTCTTC. Its translation: CASGGAMGNEQFF. This rearrangement joins TRBV6-2 or TRBV6-3 to TRBJ2-1, with D tentatively TRBD2 (6 bases). V was cut by 8 bases and J by 7 bases, with 15 bases left in between. The CDR3 extends over 13 amino acids. Germline V gives CDR1 MNHEY, CDR2 SVGEGT.

This clonotype occurred a few times. The chain combines TRBV30 with TRBJ1-1, with a possible D match to TRBD1 (5 bases). The CDR3 contains 12 residues. V lost 7 bases, J lost 6 bases, and 15 bases lay in between. Looked up from germline, CDR1 is GTSNPN and CDR2 is SVGIG (reference sequence). CDR3 sequence reads: CAYQGVNAEAFF. In DNA form, the CDR3 reads TGTGCCTACCAGGGAGTAAACGCTGAAGCTTTCTTT.

V is TRBV19 and J is TRBJ1-1; no firm D call. Germline CDR1 LNHDA, CDR2 SQIVND (reference sequence). The CDR3 is made up of 13 amino acids. Trimming pared 5 bases from V and 4 bases from J, leaving 11 bases between. CDR3 DNA: TGTGCCAGTAGTCCCGGGCCATTCACTGAAGCTTTCTTT. Protein: CASSPGPFTEAFF.

This clonotype occurred a few times. This chain connects TRBV3-1 to TRBJ1-6; no definite D call. The V gene lost 1 base and the J gene lost 13 bases, with 11 bases spanning the gap. The CDR3 consists of 13 residues. Germline lookup yields CDR1 LGHDT and CDR2 YNNKEL (reference sequence). In nucleotides, the CDR3 is TGTGCCAGCAGCCAAGCGAATCTAAGGCCCCTCCACTTT. Amino acid sequence: CASSQANLRPLHF.

This clonotype showed up just a few times. V usage is TRBV20-1 and J usage is TRBJ2-2, with a possible D match to TRBD1 (5 bases). Germline V gene data show CDR1 as DFQATT and CDR2 as SNEGSKA (reference sequence). V was clipped by 6 bases and J by 1 base, with 6 bases between them. The CDR3 is 12 residues long. The CDR3 protein is CSAGQNTGELFF. CDR3 sequence (DNA): TGCAGTGCAGGACAGAACACCGGGGAGCTGTTTTTT.

This clonotype was recorded many times. The genes are TRBV12-3 or TRBV12-4 and TRBJ1-2; tentative D call: TRBD1 (6 bases). Trimming pared 8 bases from V and 4 bases from J, leaving 14 bases between. The CDR3 has 13 residues. CDR3 bases: TGTGCCAGCCAGACAAGGGGGACCTATGGCTACACCTTC. Amino acid sequence: CASQTRGTYGYTF.

There are a few counts of this clonotype. This may stem from a read error, because a much larger clone lies one nucleotide away. The chain joins TRBV7-2 to TRBJ2-1; no clear D gene. This CDR3 has 13 amino acids. V was clipped by 5 bases and J by 10 bases, with 15 bases between them. Germline assignment: CDR1 SGHTA and CDR2 FQGNSA. DNA of the CDR3: TGTGCCAGCAGCATTGGGTGGTCCTACGAGCAGTTCTTC. It is translated as CASSIGWSYEQFF.

Regarding this clonotype: A much larger clone sits a single nucleotide away, making a read error possible. The chain recombines TRBV12-3 or TRBV12-4 with TRBJ2-7; 10 bases match TRBD2. This CDR3 spans 14 amino acids. Trimming removed 11 bases from V and 7 bases from J; junction bases left unmatched: 14. This CDR3 is CAGAIAGGHNEQYF. In nucleotides, the CDR3 is TGTGCCGGCGCTATAGCGGGGGGACACAATGAGCAGTACTTC.

The chain recombines TRBV28 with TRBJ1-6; D may be TRBD1 (6 bases). V lost 7 bases to trimming and J lost 0 bases, with 13 bases between them. Germline CDR1 MDHEN, CDR2 SYDVKM. This CDR3 comprises 16 residues. CDR3: CASTLGGGSYNSPLHF. For the CDR3, the DNA is TGTGCCAGCACCCTAGGAGGGGGCTCCTATAATTCACCCCTCCACTTT. Together with reference TRBV28 and TRBJ1-6, the CDR3 gives the full variable domain: DVKVTQSSRYLVKRTGEKVFLECVQDMDHENMFWYRQDPGLGLRLIYFSYDVKMKEKGDIPEGYSVSREKKERFSLILESASTNQTSMYLCASTLGGGSYNSPLHFGNGTRLTVT.

A remark on this clonotype: A much larger clone is a single base away; this may be a read error. The chain recombines TRBV20-1 with TRBJ1-5; D gene unclear. From germline, CDR1 is DFQATT and CDR2 SNEGSKA (reference sequence). The length of the CDR3 is 16 residues. In nucleotides, the CDR3 is TGCAGTGCTGGAGATCGCAGGCATTATAGCAATCAGCCCCAGCATTTT. Translation: CSAGDRRHYSNQPQHF.

The V and J genes are TRBV3-1 and TRBJ1-1, with 9 bases that match TRBD1. V was clipped by 3 bases and J by 1 base; unmatched bases: 12. Germline CDR1 is LGHDT and CDR2 is YNNKEL (reference sequence). CDR3 length: 18 residues. The CDR3, as DNA: TGTGCCAGCAGCCAGACACCCGTCACAGGGGGCGGGAACACTGAAGCTTTCTTT. Translated, it gives CASSQTPVTGGGNTEAFF.

The rearrangement joins TRBV2 to TRBJ1-2; tentatively, D is TRBD1 (6 bases). From germline, CDR1 is SNHLY and CDR2 FYNNEI. CDR3 size: 14 residues. Deletions cut 6 bases from V and 2 bases from J, with 13 bases between. The CDR3 spells CASSTGTRNYGYTF. Here the CDR3 DNA reads TGTGCCAGCAGCACCGGGACACGGAACTATGGCTACACCTTC.

In this sample, this clonotype turned up many times. The DNA for the CDR3 is TGTGCCAGCAGCAGCGCCCGACTAGCGGGACAAGAGACCCAGTACTTC. This sequence encodes CASSSARLAGQETQYF. The gene calls are TRBV7-8 and TRBJ2-5, with 11 bases that match TRBD2. This CDR3 is built from 16 residues. CDR1 is SGHVS, CDR2 FQNEAQ, per germline. Trimming removed 5 bases from V and 2 bases from J; junction bases left unmatched: 7.

As to this clonotype: A much bigger clone sits one base away, suggesting this may be a read error. The gene calls are TRBV7-2 and TRBJ2-1; D possibly matches TRBD1 or TRBD2 (5 bases each). This CDR3 contains 16 residues. Germline CDR1 and CDR2: SGHTA and FQGNSA. The CDR3 here is CASSSRGGGPYDEQFF. Written as DNA, the CDR3 is TGTGCCAGCAGCTCGCGCGGTGGGGGACCCTACGATGAGCAGTTCTTC.

This clonotype is a singleton in its sample. A much larger clonotype is one base distant, so this may be a read error. V gene TRBV7-2 combines with J gene TRBJ2-1, with 7 positions matching TRBD1. The length of the CDR3 is 15 residues. CDR1 is SGHTA and CDR2 is FQGNSA in the germline V gene. CDR3 in DNA: TGTGCCAGCAGCTTAGAAGGACAGGCTAACAAAGAGCAGTTCTTC. Residues: CASSLEGQANKEQFF.

This clonotype was found many times. V is TRBV24-1 and J is TRBJ2-1, with 8 nucleotides matching TRBD1. The CDR3 is 16 amino acids. The V and J ends lost 1 base and 8 bases, in that order; junction bases with no gene match: 9. CDR1 KGHDR and CDR2 SFDVKD come from the germline V gene. In nucleotides, the CDR3 is TGTGCCACCAGTGATTTCCATACGTCAGGGGGCGATGAGCAGTTCTTC. Its translation: CATSDFHTSGGDEQFF.

This clonotype was found many times. The chain couples TRBV2 to TRBJ2-1; 11 bases fit TRBD2. Germline loops: CDR1 SNHLY, CDR2 FYNNEI. V lost 3 bases, J lost 8 bases, and 6 bases stayed unmatched. The length of the CDR3 is 15 residues. The CDR3 coding sequence is TGTGCCAGCAGTGATACTAGCGGGGGTTCCTATGAGCAGTTCTTC. It yields the protein CASSDTSGGSYEQFF.

The genes are TRBV29-1 and TRBJ1-1; 7 bases map to TRBD1. This CDR3 spans 13 amino acids. CDR1 and CDR2 from the germline V gene are SQVTM and ANQGSEA. Germline trimming cut 7 bases from V and 6 bases from J; bases unmatched to any gene: 11. CDR3 sequence reads: CSGLPGQTAEAFF. CDR3 nucleotide sequence: TGCAGCGGACTTCCGGGACAGACAGCTGAAGCTTTCTTT.

This clonotype has more than one count but fewer than ten. A read error may be the cause here, since a much bigger clone is one base away. V gene TRBV4-3 combines with J gene TRBJ2-1; perhaps TRBD2 as D (5 bases). The CDR3 runs to 15 residues. Germline V lookup: CDR1 LGHNA, CDR2 YSLEER. The CDR3 reads CASSQDRTSYDEQFF. The CDR3 nucleotides read TGCGCCAGCAGCCAAGATAGGACTTCCTACGATGAGCAGTTCTTC.

V gene TRBV21-1 combines with J gene TRBJ2-2; the table's D call TRBD1 went unverified against the DNA. TRBV21-1 is an annotated pseudogene. The CDR3 extends over 18 amino acids. The CDR3 spells CASSKNENGGRGTGELFF. The CDR3 nucleotides are TGTGCCAGCAGCAAAAACGAGAACGGGGGGCGGGGGACCGGGGAGCTGTTTTTT.

This clonotype has a count of ten or more. V usage is TRBV6-5 and J usage is TRBJ2-3; 8 positions agree with TRBD1. Germline lookup yields CDR1 MNHEY and CDR2 SVGAGI. This CDR3 region has 14 residues. The V and J ends lost 6 bases and 5 bases, in that order; junction bases with no gene match: 7. CDR3 in amino acids: CASRSLTGVDTQYF. The CDR3 DNA follows: TGTGCCAGCAGATCCCTGACAGGGGTAGATACGCAGTATTTT.

This clonotype was seen at least ten times. The chain carries TRBV7-2 and TRBJ2-5; D perhaps matches TRBD2 (6 bases). This CDR3 region has 15 residues. Looked up from germline, CDR1 is SGHTA and CDR2 is FQGNSA. Trimming pared 3 bases from V and 1 base from J, leaving 12 bases between. The DNA for the CDR3 is TGTGCCAGCAGCTTGGTGCGGGGCACCCAAGAGACCCAGTACTTC. This sequence encodes CASSLVRGTQETQYF.

The J gene is TRBJ2-4, the V gene TRBV20-1; 9 bases agree with TRBD1. The J call could be wrong; TRBJ2-7 is a better fit for the DNA end. Germline CDR1 DFQATT, CDR2 SNEGSKA (reference sequence). The CDR3 runs to 13 residues. CDR3 residues: CSATGDRVYEQYF. The CDR3 DNA reads TGCAGTGCTACAGGGGACAGGGTCTACGAGCAGTACTTC.

This clonotype was seen many times. The chain has TRBV6-5 and TRBJ2-7, with 7 bases fitting TRBD1. V lost 5 bases to trimming and J lost 2 bases; unmatched junction nucleotides: 6. This CDR3 comprises 14 residues. Per the germline V gene, CDR1 is MNHEY and CDR2 is SVGAGI. CDR3 residues: CASSKGTVTYEQYF. Written as DNA, the CDR3 is TGTGCCAGCAGTAAGGGGACAGTGACCTACGAGCAGTACTTC.

The chain's CDR3 is CASRWTSGASGQFF. CDR3 nucleotides: TGTGCCAGCAGATGGACTAGCGGGGCGTCGGGGCAGTTCTTC. The chain couples TRBV7-9 to TRBJ2-1; 12 bases line up with TRBD2. The V gene's germline CDR1 is SEHNR and CDR2 FQNEAQ (reference sequence). This CDR3 is 14 amino acids long. The junction had 9 bases not matched to a gene; V was cut back by 6 bases and J by 12 bases.

This clonotype was observed at least ten times. This chain joins TRBV5-1 and TRBJ2-1; no clear D. V lost 4 bases to trimming and J lost 12 bases, with 14 bases between them. From germline, CDR1 is SGHRS and CDR2 YFSETQ. The CDR3 length is 12 residues. The CDR3 loop is CASSLVGYGQFF. The CDR3 DNA reads as TGCGCCAGCAGCCTTGTAGGGTATGGGCAGTTCTTC. The full variable domain, with the rest looked up from reference TRBV5-1 and TRBJ2-1, is KAGVTQTPRYLIKTRGQQVTLSCSPISGHRSVSWYQQTPGQGLQFLFEYFSETQRNKGNFPGRFSGRQFSNSRSEMNVSTLELGDSALYLCASSLVGYGQFFGPGTRLTVL.